The source of this TCR beta chain is a study of response to subunit inactivated influenza vaccine. Regarding the study as a whole: Only a handful of new T cells, the authors suggested, are recruited with each seasonal influenza vaccination.

V lost 0 bases and J lost 2, with 13 bases in between. Germline assignment: CDR1 LGHNA and CDR2 YSLEER. CDR3 length: 16 amino acids. TCRdb passed the RT-PCR reads through MiXCR, listing each CDR3 protein once. The sample lists 630,000 or so distinct CDR3 sequences, around a sixth occurring once. Only a few counts were recorded for this clonotype. Antigen unknown. Sequenced here: PBMCs from blood, sampled 11 to 12 days after vaccination. The chain recombines TRBV4-3 with TRBJ1-1; tentatively, D is TRBD1 (5 bases). The source is a middle-aged man who received an inactivated influenza vaccine. The CDR3 is CASSQDRGLKNTEAFF. DNA of the CDR3: TGCGCCAGCAGCCAAGATAGGGGACTAAAAAACACTGAAGCTTTCTTT.